This entry lists 6 T cell receptor beta chains sequenced from one sample in a study of cytomegalovirus exposure and HLA in healthy donors. The PCR employed 60 Vbeta primers together with 13 Jbeta primers. Libraries were prepared by immunoSEQ multiplex PCR; TCRdb keeps only in-frame clonotypes and omits some of them. This table holds about 140,000 clones, 77% found once. The sequencing sample was made of PBMCs. The source of these receptors is a woman between 45 and 65 years old in good health and CMV-seronegative.

V is TRBV29-1 and J is TRBJ2-6; D is perhaps TRBD2 (5 bases). V shed 6 bases and J shed 0 bases, with 12 bases lying between them. The CDR3 loop spans 15 amino acids. Germline V CDR1 and CDR2: SQVTM, ANQGSEA. The chain's CDR3 is CSVVGRDSGANVLTF. The CDR3, as DNA: TGCAGCGTCGTCGGACGGGACTCTGGGGCCAACGTCCTGACTTTC.

This clone was observed a few times. J is TRBJ1-6 and V is TRBV5-4; unclear D gene. The length of the CDR3 is 17 residues. Trimming removed 0 bases at V and 5 bases at J, with 15 bases between. Looked up from germline, CDR1 is SGHNT and CDR2 is YYREEE (reference sequence). The CDR3 loop reads CASSLDAGRANNSPLHF. Written as DNA, the CDR3 is TGTGCCAGCAGCTTGGATGCTGGGCGGGCAAATAATTCACCCCTCCACTTT.

This rearrangement joins TRBV5-6 to TRBJ1-3; maybe TRBD1 (6 bases). The CDR3 consists of 17 residues. Germline values: CDR1 SGHDT, CDR2 YYEEEE. Trimming took 5 bases from V and 0 from J, leaving 18 bases between them. The DNA for the CDR3 is TGTGCCAGCAGTAACCGGCCGGGACACTTCTCTGGAAACACCATATATTTT. This gives the protein CASSNRPGHFSGNTIYF. Together with reference TRBV5-6 and TRBJ1-3, the CDR3 gives the full variable domain: DAGVTQSPTHLIKTRGQQVTLRCSPKSGHDTVSWYQQALGQGPQFIFQYYEEEERQRGNFPDRFSGHQFPNYSSELNVNALLLGDSALYLCASSNRPGHFSGNTIYFGEGSWLTVV.

The CDR3 loop is CASCRDAGAVSEQFF. CDR3 DNA sequence: TGTGCCAGCTGTCGTGATGCGGGGGCAGTGAGTGAGCAGTTCTTC. This rearrangement joins TRBV6-5 to TRBJ2-1, with D possibly TRBD2 on 7 matching bases. The length of the CDR3 is 15 residues. Germline-derived CDR1 and CDR2 are MNHEY and SVGAGI. Trimming cost V 8 bases and J 9 bases, with 23 bases left between them.

This clone was seen more than once but under ten times. The chain couples TRBV2 to TRBJ1-2, with 10 bases matching TRBD1. Trimming at V came to 6 bases and at J to 4 bases, leaving 8 bases not matched to a gene. The CDR3 is 15 amino acids. CDR1 and CDR2 (germline): SNHLY, FYNNEI. CDR3: CASSLETGGGYGYTF. Here the CDR3 DNA reads TGTGCCAGCAGCCTGGAGACAGGGGGCGGCTATGGCTACACCTTC.

The rearrangement joins TRBV11-1 to TRBJ2-1; 12 nucleotides align to TRBD2. With 5 bases clipped from V and 7 bases from J, the junction kept 6 bases outside the gene matches. This CDR3 comprises 15 residues. Germline loops: CDR1 SGHAT, CDR2 FQDESV (reference sequence). The CDR3 region is CASSNLAGGRNEQFF. The CDR3 DNA is TGTGCCAGCAGCAACCTAGCGGGGGGGCGTAATGAGCAGTTCTTC.